This record covers a single T cell receptor (beta chain). Its specificity is unknown. Data came from immunoSEQ multiplex PCR; TCRdb stores just in-frame clones and leaves some out. The sample carries about 2.1 million clones, about 93% recorded once. This record belongs to a study of shared clonotypes between healthy human individuals. Study-level background: Each donor had three CD4 naive, three CD4 memory, two CD8 naive and one CD8 memory plate.

Whole-study results and caveats: Among a few donors, about 5% of naive CD4 clonotypes were found in common. Among non-shared clonotypes, generation probabilities were lower than among those shared by all four donors.

V lost 10 bases and J 7 bases, leaving 4 bases between the germline ends. The CDR3 extends over 9 amino acids. Germline V gene lookup returns CDR1 LNHDA and CDR2 SQIVND (reference sequence). Naive CD8 cells, CD45RO-negative and positively selected for CCR7, excluded terminally differentiated effector memory CD45RA+ cells. Healthy and HIV-negative, the adult donors had no recent acute infections or vaccinations. Sequenced input: naive CD8+ T cells from PBMCs. This receptor was taken from a man between 18 and 29 years old in good health. Some clones in this sample may be carry-over from other donors' samples. This chain connects TRBV19 to TRBJ1-4; D remains unclear. CDR3 amino acids: CAIREKLFF. The CDR3 DNA reads as TGTGCCATACGTGAAAAACTGTTTTTT.